This TCR beta chain was profiled in a study of blood T cell repertoires in COVID-19. At the level of the study: Specimens from acute and convalescent COVID-19 originated in the United States, Italy and Spain. The cDNA or gDNA used as material had been derived from T cells, B-cell-depleted T cells, or PBMCs.

Methods used by the authors: Scientists estimated how many nucleated cells there were by amplifying reference gene primers. Profiling relied on immunoSEQ multiplex PCR, and the TCRdb table lists in-frame clones only, not all of them. Clone size and the V and J calls come from that table; the DNA yielded D and trimming. The sample has about 59,000 clones; roughly 80% are singletons. J was trimmed by 6 bases and V by 4 bases; bases with no gene match: 14. The V gene's germline CDR1 is MNHNS and CDR2 SASEGT. The CDR3 runs to 16 residues. The sample consisted of peripheral blood. The chain carries TRBV6-1 and TRBJ1-2; TRBD1 matches 7 bases. The origin of this receptor is a man aged 55 to 70 with acute or convalescent COVID-19. The CDR3 here is CASSGAVSGGGDGYTF. CDR3 sequence (DNA): TGTGCCAGCAGTGGGGCGGTTTCAGGGGGAGGTGATGGCTACACCTTC.